This record looks at one T cell receptor beta chain sequence and its context. Individuals drawn from 24 US areas were roughly 18 to 95 years old. Clinical histories supplied by participants themselves formed the basis of cohort assignment. These data belong to a study of blood T cell repertoires in COVID-19. V lost 1 base to trimming and J lost 1 base, with 4 bases between them. CDR3 size: 13 residues. CDR1 and CDR2 from the germline V gene are SGHTA and FQGNSA. Assay used: immunoSEQ multiplex PCR; TCRdb lists only in-frame clones, some missing. The profile covers over 120,000 clones, with roughly 83% appearing a single time and under 9.5% taken by the ten largest.

Sequencing was performed on PBMCs or T cells enriched from blood (not recorded which). The source of this sequence is a man in his forties or fifties who had recovered from COVID-19. V and J are TRBV7-2 and TRBJ1-2; no definite D call. The CDR3 is CASSLVINYGYTF. Written as DNA, the CDR3 is TGTGCCAGCAGCTTAGTCATTAACTATGGCTACACCTTC.